The text below deals with one T cell receptor (beta chain). The data were obtained in a study of blood T cell repertoires in COVID-19. Across the whole study: Samples taken during acute and convalescent COVID-19 were collected in the United States, Italy and Spain. PBMCs, B-cell-depleted T cells, or T cells were the source of the cDNA or gDNA that made up the material.

The authors' processing: Estimated nucleated cell counts came from reference gene primer amplification. The assay was immunoSEQ multiplex PCR, and TCRdb's table has in-frame clones only and misses some. The DNA was the basis for D and trimming; V, J and clone size are from that table. The profile shows about 260,000 clones, over 75% of them singletons. From germline, CDR1 is SQVTM and CDR2 ANQGSEA. This CDR3 has 16 residues. J lost 3 bases, V lost 6 bases, and 9 bases had no gene match. This receptor was identified in a human donor in a cohort sampled during active COVID-19. The chain has TRBV29-1 and TRBJ2-3; 13 positions match TRBD2. Sample: peripheral blood. CDR3 sequence (DNA): TGCAGCGTAGCCTCACTAGCGGGGGGGATAACAGATACGCAGTATTTT. Translation: CSVASLAGGITDTQYF.